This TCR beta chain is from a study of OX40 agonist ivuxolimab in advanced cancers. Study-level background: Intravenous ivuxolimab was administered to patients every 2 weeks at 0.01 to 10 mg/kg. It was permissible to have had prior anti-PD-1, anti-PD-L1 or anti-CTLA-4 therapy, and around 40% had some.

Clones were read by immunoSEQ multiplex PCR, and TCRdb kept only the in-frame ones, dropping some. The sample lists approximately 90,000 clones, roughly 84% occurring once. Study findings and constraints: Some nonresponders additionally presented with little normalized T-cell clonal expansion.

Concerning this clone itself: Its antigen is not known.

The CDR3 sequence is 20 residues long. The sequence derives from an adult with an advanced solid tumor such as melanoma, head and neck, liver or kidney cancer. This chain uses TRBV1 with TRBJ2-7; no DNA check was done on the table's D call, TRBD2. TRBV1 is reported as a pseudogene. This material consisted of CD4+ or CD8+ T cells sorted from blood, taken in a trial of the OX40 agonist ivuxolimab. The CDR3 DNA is TGCACCAGCAGCCTTAAATTACTAGCGGAAGAAAAACTCCAGACCTACGAGCAGTACTTC. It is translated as CTSSLKLLAEEKLQTYEQYF.